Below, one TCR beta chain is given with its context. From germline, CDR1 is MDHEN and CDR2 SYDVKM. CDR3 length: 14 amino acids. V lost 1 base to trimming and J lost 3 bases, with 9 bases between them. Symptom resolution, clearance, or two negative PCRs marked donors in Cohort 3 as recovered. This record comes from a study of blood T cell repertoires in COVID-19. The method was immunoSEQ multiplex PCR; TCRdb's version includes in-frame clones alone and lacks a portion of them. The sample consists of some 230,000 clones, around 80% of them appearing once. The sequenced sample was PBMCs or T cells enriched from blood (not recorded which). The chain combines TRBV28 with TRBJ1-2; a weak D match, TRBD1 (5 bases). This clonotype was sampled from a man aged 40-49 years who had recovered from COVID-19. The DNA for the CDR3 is TGTGCCAGCAGTTTATTCGCAGGGTACTATGGCTACACCTTC. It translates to CASSLFAGYYGYTF.